The 11 T cell receptor beta chains reported below all come from one sample, sequenced in a study of T cell responses to AZD1222 COVID-19 vaccine. Sequencing was performed with immunoSEQ multiplex PCR; in TCRdb, only in-frame clones are kept and a portion is missing. The data hold some 75,000 clones, with around nine tenths observed a single time. Sequences were derived from peripheral blood, sampled on day 0 of AZD1222 vaccination. The receptors come from an adult in good health.

The J gene is TRBJ1-2, the V gene TRBV5-1, with TRBD1 as a possible D gene (5 bases). The CDR3 is 12 residues long. Germline V gene sequence: CDR1 SGHRS, CDR2 YFSETQ. V was shortened by 4 bases and J by 3 bases, with 7 bases between the two germline ends. CDR3 sequence: CASSETDYGYTF. Here the CDR3 DNA reads TGCGCCAGCAGCGAGACAGACTATGGCTACACCTTC.

The rearrangement links TRBV5-1 to TRBJ2-3; TRBD2 matches at 7 bases. Germline V lookup: CDR1 SGHRS, CDR2 YFSETQ. This CDR3 has 14 amino acids. With 7 bases clipped from V and 4 bases from J, the junction kept 9 bases outside the gene matches. CDR3 amino acids: CASGPLLAADTQYF. Here the CDR3 DNA reads TGCGCCAGCGGACCCCTTCTAGCGGCAGATACGCAGTATTTT.

V usage is TRBV7-3 and J usage is TRBJ1-1; TRBD1 matches at 9 bases. CDR1 and CDR2 (germline): SGHTA, FQGTGA. Trimming removed 1 base from V and 4 bases from J; junction bases left unmatched: 10. CDR3 size: 17 residues. CDR3 coding DNA: TGTGCCAGCAGCTTAATAGGGACAGGGTCGGTGGGCACTGAAGCTTTCTTT. Amino acids: CASSLIGTGSVGTEAFF. Complete variable domain (other parts from reference TRBV7-3 and TRBJ1-1): GAGVSQTPSNKVTEKGKYVELRCDPISGHTALYWYRQSLGQGPEFLIYFQGTGAADDSGLPNDRFFAVRPEGSVSTLKIQRTERGDSAVYLCASSLIGTGSVGTEAFFGQGTRLTVV.

The chain uses TRBV24-1 and TRBJ2-7, with unresolved D. Trimming shortened V by 3 bases and J by 2 bases, and 13 bases separated the two germline ends. CDR3 length equals 15 residues. Germline V CDR1 and CDR2: KGHDR, SFDVKD. In DNA form, the CDR3 reads TGTGCCACCAGTGATCACTCGACCGTCCCCTACGAGCAGTACGTC. The encoded protein is CATSDHSTVPYEQYV.

The rearrangement joins TRBV5-1 to TRBJ1-1; TRBD1 is a possible D gene (6 bases). The V and J ends lost 0 bases and 5 bases respectively, with 11 bases between them. CDR1 and CDR2 from the germline V gene are SGHRS and YFSETQ. This CDR3 is built from 14 residues. The DNA of the CDR3 is TGCGCCAGCAGCTTGGCCGGGGGGCGGACTGAAGCTTTCTTT. It encodes CASSLAGGRTEAFF.

The chain has TRBV6-5 and TRBJ2-7; the D gene is possibly TRBD1 (6 bases). V was trimmed by 6 bases and J by 1 base, leaving 16 bases between them. CDR1 is MNHEY and CDR2 is SVGAGI in the germline V gene. The CDR3 sequence is 15 residues long. The CDR3 loop reads CASSPGKQGSYEQYF. CDR3 nucleotide sequence: TGTGCCAGCAGCCCCGGAAAACAGGGTTCCTACGAGCAGTACTTC.

The gene calls are TRBV7-2 and TRBJ2-2; no definite D call. Germline-derived CDR1 and CDR2 are SGHTA and FQGNSA. Trimming removed 6 bases from V and 4 bases from J, with 12 bases in between. The CDR3 has 14 amino acids. Here the CDR3 reads CASRTGPITGELFF. The CDR3 DNA reads TGTGCCAGCAGAACCGGGCCCATCACCGGGGAGCTGTTTTTT.

This clone was seen once. V and J are TRBV2 and TRBJ2-5, with D possibly being TRBD1 (5 bases). Germline V gives CDR1 SNHLY, CDR2 FYNNEI. The CDR3 consists of 14 residues. Between the trimmed V and J ends, which lost 1 base and 5 bases, there was a span of 11 bases. The DNA of the CDR3 is TGTGCCAGCAGTGAAGGGGGCGAGGTTGAGACCCAGTACTTC. Its protein product is CASSEGGEVETQYF.

The rearrangement joins TRBV7-2 to TRBJ1-3; D is ambiguous. Germline V gene lookup returns CDR1 SGHTA and CDR2 FQGNSA. The CDR3 loop spans 12 amino acids. Trimming cost V 5 bases and J 4 bases, with 6 bases left between them. CDR3 protein: CASSPPGNTIYF. The CDR3 DNA reads TGTGCCAGCAGCCCCCCCGGAAACACCATATATTTT.

The rearrangement uses TRBV24-1 and TRBJ2-3; D is ambiguous. The CDR3 has 16 residues. Germline V gene sequence: CDR1 KGHDR, CDR2 SFDVKD. The V end was cut by 3 bases, the J end by 0 bases, with 12 bases between. CDR3 sequence: CATSDPRTDSTDTQYF. Written as DNA, the CDR3 is TGTGCCACCAGTGATCCCCGGACCGACAGCACAGATACGCAGTATTTT.

The genes are TRBV11-3 and TRBJ2-3; no firm D call. The CDR3 totals 14 residues. Trimming shortened V by 5 bases and J by 2 bases, and 11 bases separated the two germline ends. Looked up from germline, CDR1 is SGHNT and CDR2 is YENEEA. CDR3 nucleotides: TGTGCCAGCAGCCGTAGGGCGATCACAGATACGCAGTATTTT. Translated: CASSRRAITDTQYF.